These T cell receptor beta chains were read from a single sample in a study of CD8+ T cells in alopecia areata. Assay used: immunoSEQ multiplex PCR; TCRdb lists only in-frame clones, some missing. The data hold roughly 200,000 clones, with approximately 47% observed a single time. Sample: CD4+ T cells sorted from blood, taken at approximately week 36, from a patient treated with tofacitinib. The receptors shown here come from a human donor with alopecia areata. Both conserved end residues are part of each CDR3. Fields, in order: clone size, D gene, V gene, J gene, CDR3 protein, CDR3 DNA. D genes are given only for firm matches. The listing skips clone size in some rows; elsewhere it reads once, few, many or a size class.

>few|NA|TRBV29-1|TRBJ2-1
CSVGYNEQFF
TGCAGCGTTGGTTACAATGAGCAGTTCTTC
>few|NA|TRBV7-6|TRBJ2-3
CASSPQDSYGDTQYF
TGTGCCAGCAGCCCCCAGGACTCGTATGGAGATACGCAGTATTTT
>NA|NA|TRBV2|TRBJ2-3
CAIPEGELSADTQYF
TGTGCCATCCCCGAGGGGGAACTGTCAGCGGATACGCAGTATTTT
>NA|NA|TRBV2|TRBJ2-7
CASTEDTSTSSYEQYF
TGTGCCAGCACCGAAGATACTAGCACTAGCTCCTACGAGCAGTACTTC
>NA|TRBD2|TRBV5-1|TRBJ2-5
CASSRIGTSGTETQYF
TGCGCCAGCAGCCGAATTGGGACTAGCGGGACGGAGACCCAGTACTTC
>once|NA|TRBV5-1|TRBJ2-7
CASSLRTSYEQYF
TGCGCCAGCAGCTTGCGGACCTCCTACGAGCAGTACTTC
>NA|NA|TRBV18|TRBJ2-5
CASSPWTETQYF
TGTGCCAGCTCACCATGGACAGAGACCCAGTACTTC
>once|NA|TRBV6-1|TRBJ2-3
CASSRGRGDTQYF
TGTGCCAGCAGCCGAGGGCGGGGAGATACGCAGTATTTT
>once|NA|TRBV11-2|TRBJ2-7
CASSLDRGHEQYF
TGTGCCAGCAGCTTAGACAGGGGCCACGAGCAGTACTTC
>few|NA|TRBV29-1|TRBJ2-3
CSVLRDSTTDTQYF
TGCAGCGTGCTCCGGGACTCCACCACAGATACGCAGTATTTT
>NA|TRBD2|TRBV9|TRBJ2-2
CASSLGPSGNTGELFF
TGTGCCAGCAGCTTAGGACCTAGCGGGAACACCGGGGAGCTGTTTTTT
>NA|NA|TRBV7-2|TRBJ2-1
CASTRDFEQFF
TGTGCCAGCACCCGGGACTTTGAGCAGTTCTTC
>once|TRBD2|TRBV4-1|TRBJ2-1
CASSRTGGGNEQFF
TGCGCCAGCAGCCGTACGGGGGGGGGCAATGAGCAGTTCTTC
>NA|TRBD2|TRBV9|TRBJ2-5
CASSVLAGQETQYF
TGTGCCAGCAGCGTGCTAGCGGGCCAAGAGACCCAGTACTTC
>NA|NA|TRBV30|TRBJ2-6
CAWGGPKTSGANVLTF
TGTGCCTGGGGGGGCCCCAAAACCTCTGGGGCCAACGTCCTGACTTTC
>NA|NA|TRBV6-1|TRBJ2-6
CASSGGQRANVLTF
TGTGCCAGCAGTGGCGGGCAGAGGGCCAACGTCCTGACTTTC
>few|NA|TRBV29-1|TRBJ2-7
CSVVRSYEQYF
TGCAGCGTTGTCAGATCCTACGAGCAGTACTTC
>NA|NA|TRBV6-1|TRBJ2-5
CASSPGRGETQYF
TGTGCCAGCAGCCCTGGCCGGGGGGAGACCCAGTACTTC
>NA|NA|TRBV7-9|TRBJ2-7
CASSFGPGSEQYF
TGTGCCAGCAGCTTTGGCCCGGGATCGGAGCAGTACTTC
>few|TRBD2|TRBV7-3|TRBJ2-1
CASSPVGGTRISFYNEQFF
TGTGCCAGCAGCCCCGTCGGGGGGACTAGAATCTCCTTCTACAATGAGCAGTTCTTC
>NA|NA|TRBV7-2|TRBJ2-5
CASSYGRVGGETQYF
TGTGCCAGCAGCTACGGTCGCGTGGGGGGCGAGACCCAGTACTTC
>NA|NA|TRBV5-1|TRBJ2-1
CASSLASLNNEQFF
TGCGCCAGCAGCTTGGCAAGTCTGAACAATGAGCAGTTCTTC
>NA|NA|TRBV11-2|TRBJ2-7
CASSLATTQSWGYEQYF
TGTGCCAGCAGCTTAGCCACAACGCAGAGCTGGGGATACGAGCAGTACTTC
>NA|NA|TRBV5-1|TRBJ2-5
CASSQEAGSRQETQYF
TGCGCCAGCAGCCAGGAGGCAGGGTCCCGCCAAGAGACCCAGTACTTC
>NA|NA|TRBV2|TRBJ1-5
CASSGDHNQPQHF
TGTGCCAGCAGTGGGGACCATAATCAGCCCCAGCATTTT
>few|NA|TRBV30|TRBJ1-3
CAWRGGGNTIYF
TGTGCCTGGCGGGGAGGGGGAAACACCATATATTTT
>few|NA|TRBV29-1|TRBJ2-2
CSVEKHRNTGELFF
TGCAGCGTAGAGAAGCACCGGAACACCGGGGAGCTGTTTTTT
>NA|NA|TRBV5-1|TRBJ2-5
CASSLGRESRNQETQYF
TGCGCCAGCAGCCTGGGTCGGGAATCGCGGAACCAAGAGACCCAGTACTTC
>NA|NA|TRBV4-2|TRBJ2-1
CASSQGQGEQFF
TGTGCCAGCAGCCAGGGGCAGGGTGAGCAGTTCTTC
>few|NA|TRBV11-3|TRBJ1-5
CASSLVGESQPQHF
TGTGCCAGCAGCTTAGTAGGGGAGAGTCAGCCCCAGCATTTT
>few|TRBD1|TRBV7-8|TRBJ2-5
CASSYRGYQETQYF
TGTGCCAGCAGCTACAGGGGATACCAAGAGACCCAGTACTTC
>once|NA|TRBV30|TRBJ2-4
CAWRGLAKNIQYF
TGTGCCTGGAGAGGGCTAGCCAAAAACATTCAGTACTTC
>few|NA|TRBV2|TRBJ1-2
CASSDPRGNYGYTF
TGTGCCAGCAGTGACCCAAGAGGAAACTATGGCTACACCTTC
>NA|NA|TRBV5-1|TRBJ2-7
CASSLVTGPYEQYF
TGCGCCAGCAGCTTGGTAACAGGCCCGTACGAGCAGTACTTC
>NA|TRBD2|TRBV29-1|TRBJ2-1
CSVVFPAGTSGRRQYNEQFF
TGCAGCGTTGTGTTCCCCGCCGGGACTAGCGGGAGGCGCCAGTATAATGAGCAGTTCTTC
>NA|NA|TRBV11-1|TRBJ2-7
CASSTRVGLSYEQYF
TGTGCCAGCAGCACGCGGGTCGGCCTCTCCTACGAGCAGTACTTC
>NA|NA|TRBV13|TRBJ2-3
CASSLLGRDTQYF
TGTGCCAGCAGCCTACTAGGCCGGGATACGCAGTATTTT
>NA|NA|TRBV7-9|TRBJ1-3
CASGPSSGNTIYF
TGTGCCAGCGGACCTTCCTCTGGAAACACCATATATTTT
>NA|NA|TRBV29-1|TRBJ2-1
CSVERTDNEQFF
TGCAGCGTTGAGAGGACTGACAATGAGCAGTTCTTC
>NA|NA|TRBV2|TRBJ2-7
CASSEAGTSFGEQYF
TGTGCCAGCAGTGAAGCCGGGACATCCTTTGGCGAGCAGTACTTC
>NA|NA|TRBV9|TRBJ2-2
CASSVETSYTGELFF
TGTGCCAGCAGCGTAGAAACTTCCTACACCGGGGAGCTGTTTTTT
>NA|NA|TRBV30|TRBJ2-2
CAWNRVGTGELFF
TGTGCCTGGAATAGGGTGGGAACCGGGGAGCTGTTTTTT
>few|TRBD1|TRBV29-1|TRBJ1-5
CSVEESTGQPQHF
TGCAGCGTTGAAGAATCGACAGGGCAGCCCCAGCATTTT
>once|TRBD2|TRBV15|TRBJ2-5
CATSGLAGDQETQYF
TGTGCCACCAGCGGACTAGCGGGAGACCAAGAGACCCAGTACTTC
>NA|TRBD2|TRBV19|TRBJ2-1
CASSIASGNEQFF
TGTGCCAGTAGTATTGCTAGCGGGAATGAGCAGTTCTTC
>NA|TRBD1|TRBV5-1|TRBJ1-1
CASSPYDRVITEAFF
TGCGCCAGCAGCCCTTACGACAGGGTGATAACTGAAGCTTTCTTT
>NA|TRBD1|TRBV30|TRBJ2-5
CAWSRQGPETQYF
TGTGCCTGGAGCCGACAGGGGCCAGAGACCCAGTACTTC
>NA|TRBD1|TRBV29-1|TRBJ1-4
CSVEFGGQKNEKLFF
TGCAGCGTTGAATTTGGGGGACAGAAGAATGAAAAACTGTTTTTT